Reported below is one T cell receptor beta chain. Its antigen is undetermined. Patients were ruled out by autoimmune disease history or systemic immunosuppression. The sample belongs to a study of OX40 agonist ivuxolimab in advanced cancers. Clones were sequenced by immunoSEQ multiplex PCR, and TCRdb holds only the in-frame ones, with some missing. The data contain fewer than 85,000 clones, 86% of them singletons. Study observations and caveats: Also present in some nonresponders was a low level of normalized T-cell clonal expansion.

With 0 bases removed from V and 0 bases from J, the gap between germline ends came to 10 bases. The V gene's germline CDR1 is MNHEY and CDR2 SMNVEV (reference sequence). The CDR3 runs 16 residues. The sequencing used CD4+ or CD8+ T cells sorted from blood, collected in a trial of the OX40 agonist ivuxolimab. The clonotype comes from an adult with an advanced solid tumor such as melanoma, head and neck, liver or kidney cancer. This chain uses TRBV27 with TRBJ2-3, with D uncertain. Here the CDR3 DNA reads TGTGCCAGCAGTTTATCGGCCGGGCTCAGCACAGATACGCAGTATTTT. The encoded protein is CASSLSAGLSTDTQYF.